The clone carrying this T cell receptor beta chain was counted ten times or more. The antigen remains undetermined. Every diagnosis used clinical symptoms, serum thyroxine and TRAb, thyroid ultrasound and orbital computed tomography. Blood from later-ophthalmopathy patients was taken at first hyperthyroidism diagnosis. These data come from a study of T cells in Graves' hyperthyroidism and ophthalmopathy. Regarding the study as a whole: The model anticipated ophthalmopathy a median 6.5 months pre-onset.

CDR1 and CDR2 (germline): DFQATT, SNEGSKA (reference sequence). Trimming took off 2 bases at V and 7 bases at J, with 19 bases between the two ends. CDR3 length: 15 residues. RNA transcripts served as the template for amplifying TCR beta CDR3 regions. When the TCR CDR3 underwent first-round RT-PCR, the HTBI primer set was used. MiXCR, applied by TCRdb to the multiplex PCR reads, yields one record per CDR3 protein. The sample has under 350,000 distinct CDR3 sequences; roughly 14% are singletons. The chain uses TRBV20-1 and TRBJ2-3; perhaps TRBD2 as D (6 bases). The receptor comes from a woman between 25 and 40 years old with Graves' hyperthyroidism that later progressed to Graves' ophthalmopathy. The sample consisted of blood. DNA of the CDR3: TGCAGTGCTAGATCGCCGGGACTCCCCCCCAATACGCAGTATTTT. Translated: CSARSPGLPPNTQYF.